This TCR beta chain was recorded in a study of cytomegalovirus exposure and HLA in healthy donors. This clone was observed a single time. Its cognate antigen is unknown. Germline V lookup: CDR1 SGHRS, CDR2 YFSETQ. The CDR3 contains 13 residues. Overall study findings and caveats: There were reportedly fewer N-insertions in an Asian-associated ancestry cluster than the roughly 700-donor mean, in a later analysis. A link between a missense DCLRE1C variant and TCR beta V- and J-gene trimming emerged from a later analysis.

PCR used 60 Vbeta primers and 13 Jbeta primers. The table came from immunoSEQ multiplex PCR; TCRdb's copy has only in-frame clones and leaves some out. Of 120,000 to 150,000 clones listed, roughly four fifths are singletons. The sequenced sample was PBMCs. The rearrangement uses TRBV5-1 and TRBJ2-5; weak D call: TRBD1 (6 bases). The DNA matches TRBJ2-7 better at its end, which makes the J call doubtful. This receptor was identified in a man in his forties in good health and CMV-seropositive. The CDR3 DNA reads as TGCGCCAGCAGCTCCCTGGACAGCTACGAGCAGTACTTC. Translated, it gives CASSSLDSYEQYF.